Each of the 27 T cell receptor beta chains below was sequenced from the same sample in a study of T cells in Graves' hyperthyroidism and ophthalmopathy. RNA transcripts yielded amplified TCR beta CDR3 regions. During a first-round RT-PCR of the TCR CDR3, the HTBI primer set was used. TCRdb re-analysed the multiplex PCR reads in MiXCR, keeping a single row per CDR3 protein. The table records 500,000 to 750,000 distinct CDR3 sequences, more than 13% of them present only once. Sample: blood. The receptor source for this set is a woman between 18 and 29 years old with Graves' ophthalmopathy.

This clonotype was counted many times. The J gene is TRBJ1-1, the V gene TRBV28, with 7 nucleotides matching TRBD1. V shed 3 bases and J 4 bases; nucleotides not matched to a gene: 5. The CDR3 length is 14 residues. CDR1 is MDHEN, CDR2 SYDVKM, per germline. The CDR3 region has the DNA TGTGCCAGCAGTTTTGATTACAGGGGCACTGAAGCTTTCTTT. It is translated as CASSFDYRGTEAFF.

This clonotype occurred a few times. V and J are TRBV20-1 and TRBJ2-1; 8 bases match TRBD2. The CDR3 length is 12 residues. CDR1 is DFQATT and CDR2 is SNEGSKA in the germline V gene (reference sequence). J was trimmed by 10 bases and V by 5 bases; bases with no gene match: 7. CDR3 nucleotides: TGCAGTGCTCGGGAGGGGACACCGGAGCAGTTCTTC. Its protein is CSAREGTPEQFF.

This clonotype was observed at least ten times. This chain connects TRBV20-1 to TRBJ2-7, with 11 positions matching TRBD2. The germline V gene has CDR1 DFQATT and CDR2 SNEGSKA (reference sequence). J gave up 6 bases and V 1 base, and 2 bases lay outside the gene matches. This CDR3 is built from 13 residues. The CDR3 sequence is CSARVLAGGEQYF. The DNA for the CDR3 is TGCAGTGCTAGAGTGCTAGCGGGAGGCGAGCAGTACTTC.

The chain is built from TRBV14 and TRBJ1-2; 9 positions match TRBD1. CDR1 and CDR2 from the germline V gene are SGHDN and FVKESK. The J segment lost 2 bases and the V segment lost 5 bases, leaving 3 bases of the junction unmatched. The CDR3 length is 14 residues. The CDR3 DNA is TGTGCCAGCAGCGTGGGACAGGGAAACTATGGCTACACCTTC. Its protein is CASSVGQGNYGYTF.

This clonotype was seen at least ten times. The chain is built from TRBV6-2 or TRBV6-3 and TRBJ2-1; 9 nucleotides match TRBD1. This CDR3 region has 15 residues. Losses at the gene ends were 5 bases for V and 6 bases for J; bases not matched to a gene: 8. CDR1 and CDR2 from the germline V gene are MNHEY and SVGEGT. The CDR3 reads CASSRRTGVGNEQFF. The CDR3 coding sequence is TGTGCCAGCAGTAGACGGACAGGGGTGGGCAATGAGCAGTTCTTC.

The chain links TRBV28 to TRBJ2-7; 10 nucleotides match TRBD1. This CDR3 has 15 amino acids. With 6 bases clipped from V and 6 bases from J, the junction kept 11 bases outside the gene matches. Germline loops: CDR1 MDHEN, CDR2 SYDVKM. The CDR3 spells CASRVFGTGVIEQYF. In nucleotides, the CDR3 is TGTGCCAGCAGGGTATTCGGGACAGGGGTTATCGAGCAGTACTTC.

The chain couples TRBV6-1 to TRBJ2-1, with 12 bases identical to TRBD1. The CDR3 extends over 13 amino acids. CDR1 and CDR2 (germline): MNHNS, SASEGT. The J segment lost 8 bases and the V segment lost 7 bases, leaving 3 bases of the junction unmatched. The DNA of the CDR3 is TGTGCCAGCAAGGGACAGGGGGCGGATGAGCAGTTCTTC. Protein sequence: CASKGQGADEQFF.

As for this clonotype: Sequence at one end of the junction differs from germline and may be a read error. V usage is TRBV7-2 and J usage is TRBJ1-3, with no clear D. CDR1 and CDR2 from the germline V gene are SGHTA and FQGNSA. The CDR3 spans 15 residues. As DNA, the CDR3 is TGTGCCAGCAGCTCGCGTTCTTACTCTAGAAACACCATATATTTT. Protein: CASSSRSYSRNTIYF.

This clonotype was counted a few times. CDR3 nucleotides: TGTGCCCCCGGCAATAACAGGGAGGAGGCCCAGTACTTC. Residues: CAPGNNREEAQYF. The chain is built from TRBV7-9 and TRBJ2-5; D may correspond to TRBD1 or TRBD2 (6 bases each). This CDR3 region has 13 residues. The V end was cut by 11 bases, the J end by 9 bases, with 22 bases between. Germline assignment: CDR1 SEHNR and CDR2 FQNEAQ (reference sequence). Full variable domain (missing parts from reference TRBV7-9 and TRBJ2-5): DTGVSQNPRHKITKRGQNVTFRCDPISEHNRLYWYRQTLGQGPEFLTYFQNEAQLEKSRLLSDRFSAERPKGSFSTLEIQRTEQGDSAMYLCAPGNNREEAQYFGPGTRLLVL.

This clonotype was counted at least ten times. The chain links TRBV7-2 to TRBJ2-1; D is unclear. Trimming cost V 1 base and J 8 bases, with 6 bases left between them. Germline V gene lookup returns CDR1 SGHTA and CDR2 FQGNSA. This CDR3 has 12 residues. The CDR3 reads CASSLDLYEQFF. In DNA, the CDR3 is TGTGCCAGCAGCTTAGACTTATATGAGCAGTTCTTC.

This clonotype was picked up a small number of times. The chain recombines TRBV7-9 with TRBJ2-1; tentative D call: TRBD2 (5 bases). The germline gives CDR1 SEHNR, CDR2 FQNEAQ (reference sequence). V was trimmed by 6 bases and J by 9 bases, leaving 15 bases between them. The CDR3 is 13 amino acids. The CDR3 region has the DNA TGTGCCAGCAGATCAGGAGGTGATATTGAGCAGTTCTTC. This translates into CASRSGGDIEQFF. Using reference TRBV7-9 and TRBJ2-1 for the parts outside the CDR3, the full variable domain is DTGVSQNPRHKITKRGQNVTFRCDPISEHNRLYWYRQTLGQGPEFLTYFQNEAQLEKSRLLSDRFSAERPKGSFSTLEIQRTEQGDSAMYLCASRSGGDIEQFFGPGTRLTVL.

This clonotype was observed a handful of times. The V and J genes are TRBV12-3 or TRBV12-4 and TRBJ2-7; D gene ambiguous. The length of the CDR3 is 11 residues. V lost 7 bases and J 4 bases, leaving 8 bases between the germline ends. This CDR3 is CASTFGYEQYF. CDR3 sequence (DNA): TGTGCCAGCACTTTCGGTTACGAGCAGTACTTC.

This clonotype was found many times. The rearrangement uses TRBV5-1 and TRBJ2-1; 13 nucleotides line up with TRBD2. J gave up 4 bases and V 4 bases, and 5 bases lay outside the gene matches. This CDR3 has 16 amino acids. Germline V CDR1 and CDR2: SGHRS, YFSETQ. CDR3 DNA: TGCGCCAGCAGCCGCGCGGGACTAGCGGGATACAATGAGCAGTTCTTC. This sequence encodes CASSRAGLAGYNEQFF.

This clonotype came up many times. This chain uses TRBV29-1 with TRBJ2-5; tentative D call: TRBD1 (6 bases). The CDR3 is 12 residues long. Deletions cut 3 bases from V and 5 bases from J, with 10 bases between. The germline V gene has CDR1 SQVTM and CDR2 ANQGSEA. The CDR3 DNA reads as TGCAGCGTTGAGCAGGGGTCGGAGACCCAGTACTTC. Translation gives CSVEQGSETQYF.

This clonotype was detected many times. The chain carries TRBV2 and TRBJ2-7; 7 bases line up with TRBD1. Germline V gives CDR1 SNHLY, CDR2 FYNNEI. V lost 10 bases, J lost 6 bases, and 12 bases stayed unmatched. The CDR3 covers 13 residues. The CDR3 DNA reads TGTGCCACCAAGGGACAGCTCTTGGGCGAGCAGTACTTC. Its protein is CATKGQLLGEQYF.

This clonotype has more than one count but fewer than ten. The chain carries TRBV6-2 or TRBV6-3 and TRBJ1-5; the match to TRBD1 covers 7 bases. Germline V gene data show CDR1 as MNHEY and CDR2 as SVGEGT. The CDR3 is 15 residues long. V lost 2 bases to trimming and J lost 1 base; unmatched junction nucleotides: 2. Here the CDR3 reads CASSYLRGSNQPQHF. DNA for the CDR3: TGTGCCAGCAGTTACCTCAGGGGGAGCAATCAGCCCCAGCATTTT.

This sequence joins TRBV12-3 or TRBV12-4 and TRBJ2-1; TRBD2 aligns across 13 bases. There are 17 residues in the CDR3. V dropped 3 bases and J dropped 4; count of bases not matched to a gene: 6. CDR3 bases: TGTGCCAGCAGTTTTGGGACTAGCGGGACGGAATACAATGAGCAGTTCTTC. Protein product: CASSFGTSGTEYNEQFF.

This clonotype was seen a few times. V usage is TRBV6-2 or TRBV6-3 and J usage is TRBJ2-7, with 14 bases identical to TRBD2. The CDR3 covers 15 residues. CDR1 is MNHEY, CDR2 SVGEGT, per germline. Unmatched junction bases numbered 4, after V lost 7 bases and J lost 2 bases. In nucleotides, the CDR3 is TGTGCCAGCACCGAGGGACTAGCGGGGGCCTACGAGCAGTACTTC. This sequence encodes CASTEGLAGAYEQYF.

This clonotype was seen a few times. This chain uses TRBV29-1 with TRBJ1-4, with D unclear. Trimming shortened V by 4 bases and J by 6 bases, and 18 bases separated the two germline ends. Germline-derived CDR1 and CDR2 are SQVTM and ANQGSEA. The CDR3 consists of 15 residues. The chain's CDR3 is CSVVVVGRKDEKLFF. CDR3 DNA: TGCAGCGTTGTTGTAGTGGGTCGAAAGGATGAAAAACTGTTTTTT.

The table lists this clonotype with a few counts. The CDR3, as DNA: TGTGCCAGCAGCTTGGCCGAGCGGTTCTCCTACAATGAGCAGTTCTTC. Translated: CASSLAERFSYNEQFF. The gene calls are TRBV5-8 and TRBJ2-1, with a possible D match to TRBD2 (5 bases). The CDR3 is made up of 16 amino acids. Trimming pared 0 bases from V and 0 bases from J, leaving 10 bases between. Germline values: CDR1 SGHTS, CDR2 YDEGEE.

This chain connects TRBV19 to TRBJ1-6; no clear D. CDR3 length equals 14 residues. V lost 5 bases to trimming and J lost 9 bases, with 14 bases between them. Germline V lookup: CDR1 LNHDA, CDR2 SQIVND (reference sequence). CDR3 in amino acids: CASSPRTRGSPLHF. DNA of the CDR3: TGTGCCAGTAGTCCCCGGACCAGAGGTTCACCCCTCCACTTT.

The chain employs TRBV29-1 and TRBJ2-5; no definite D call. Germline values: CDR1 SQVTM, CDR2 ANQGSEA. The CDR3 has 11 amino acids. The V end lost 3 bases, the J end lost 4 bases, and 6 bases lay between the germline ends. The CDR3 nucleotides read TGCAGCGTTGAGACCCTAGAGACCCAGTACTTC. Its translation: CSVETLETQYF.

The table lists this clonotype with many counts. This chain connects TRBV20-1 to TRBJ2-7; weak D call: TRBD2 (6 bases). With 3 bases removed from V and 2 bases from J, the gap between germline ends came to 11 bases. CDR1 is DFQATT and CDR2 is SNEGSKA in the germline V gene (reference sequence). There are 13 residues in the CDR3. The CDR3 coding sequence is TGCAGTGCTAGTAGCGGACGCACCTACGAGCAGTACTTC. It is translated as CSASSGRTYEQYF.

This clonotype came up many times. V usage is TRBV29-1 and J usage is TRBJ2-1; TRBD2 agrees at 11 bases. V shed 2 bases and J 6 bases; nucleotides not matched to a gene: 3. The germline CDR1 and CDR2 sequences are SQVTM and ANQGSEA. There are 14 residues in the CDR3. In DNA, the CDR3 is TGCAGCGTTGAATTGACTAGCGGGACCAATGAGCAGTTCTTC. This codes for CSVELTSGTNEQFF.

This clonotype was detected ten times or more. This chain joins TRBV6-1 and TRBJ2-7; 7 bases line up with TRBD2. Germline loops: CDR1 MNHNS, CDR2 SASEGT. V was clipped by 5 bases and J by 3 bases; unmatched bases: 19. The CDR3 runs 18 residues. Here the CDR3 DNA reads TGTGCCAGCAGTTATCTTTCGGGGGGACCCTCTGGGGTCTACGAGCAGTACTTC. Its translation is CASSYLSGGPSGVYEQYF.

The chain links TRBV11-2 to TRBJ2-1; TRBD2 matches 16 bases. The junction had 8 bases not matched to a gene; V was cut back by 5 bases and J by 10 bases. Germline assignment: CDR1 SGHAT and CDR2 FQNNGV. The length of the CDR3 is 16 residues. CDR3 residues: CASSKPGLAGGGEQFF. The CDR3 DNA is TGTGCCAGCAGCAAACCGGGACTAGCGGGAGGGGGGGAGCAGTTCTTC.

DNA of the CDR3: TGTGCCAGCAGCGTGCGACAGTGGAAGTTCTTC. Its translation: CASSVRQWKFF. V usage is TRBV5-8 and J usage is TRBJ2-1; D is possibly TRBD1 (5 bases). This CDR3 has 11 amino acids. The V end lost 4 bases, the J end lost 14 bases, and 13 bases lay between the germline ends. Germline-derived CDR1 and CDR2 are SGHTS and YDEGEE.